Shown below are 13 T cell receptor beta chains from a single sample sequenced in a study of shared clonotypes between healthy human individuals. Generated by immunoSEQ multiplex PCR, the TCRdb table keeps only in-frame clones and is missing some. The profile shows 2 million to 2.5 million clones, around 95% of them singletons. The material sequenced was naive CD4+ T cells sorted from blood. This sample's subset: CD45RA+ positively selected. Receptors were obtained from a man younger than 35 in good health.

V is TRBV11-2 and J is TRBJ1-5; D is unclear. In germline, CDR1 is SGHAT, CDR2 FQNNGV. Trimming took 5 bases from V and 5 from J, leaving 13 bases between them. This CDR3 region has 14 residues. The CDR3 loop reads CASSPSGAYQPQHF. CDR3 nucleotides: TGTGCCAGCAGCCCTAGCGGTGCTTATCAGCCCCAGCATTTT.

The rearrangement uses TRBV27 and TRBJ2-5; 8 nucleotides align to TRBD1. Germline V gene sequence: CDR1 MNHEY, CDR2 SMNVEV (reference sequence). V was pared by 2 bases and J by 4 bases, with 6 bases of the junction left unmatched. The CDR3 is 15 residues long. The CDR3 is CASSLPGTGGETQYF. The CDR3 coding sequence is TGTGCCAGCAGTTTACCCGGGACAGGAGGAGAGACCCAGTACTTC.

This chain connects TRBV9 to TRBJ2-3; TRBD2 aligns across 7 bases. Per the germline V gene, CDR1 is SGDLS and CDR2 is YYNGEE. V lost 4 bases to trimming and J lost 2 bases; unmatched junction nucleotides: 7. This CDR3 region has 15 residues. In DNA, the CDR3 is TGTGCCAGCAGCCCACGAGCGGGGCCCACAGATACGCAGTATTTT. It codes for CASSPRAGPTDTQYF.

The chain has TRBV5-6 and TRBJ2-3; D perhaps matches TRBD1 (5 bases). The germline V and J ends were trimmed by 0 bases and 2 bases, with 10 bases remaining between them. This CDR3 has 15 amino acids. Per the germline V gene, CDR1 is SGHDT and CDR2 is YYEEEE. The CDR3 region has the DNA TGTGCCAGCAGCTTGGACAGGCCCCACACAGATACGCAGTATTTT. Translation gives CASSLDRPHTDTQYF.

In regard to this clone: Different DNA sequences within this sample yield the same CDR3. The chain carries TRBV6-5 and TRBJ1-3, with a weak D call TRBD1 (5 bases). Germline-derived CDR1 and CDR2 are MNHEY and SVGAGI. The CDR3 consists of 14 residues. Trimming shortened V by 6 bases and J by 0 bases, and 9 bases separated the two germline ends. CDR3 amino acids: CASRIDSSGNTIYF. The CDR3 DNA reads TGTGCCAGCAGGATAGACAGCTCTGGAAACACCATATATTTT.

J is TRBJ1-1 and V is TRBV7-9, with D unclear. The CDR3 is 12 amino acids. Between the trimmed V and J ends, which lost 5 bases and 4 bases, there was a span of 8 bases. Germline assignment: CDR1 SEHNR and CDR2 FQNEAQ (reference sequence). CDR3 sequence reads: CASSVLVTEAFF. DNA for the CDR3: TGTGCCAGCAGCGTTTTAGTCACTGAAGCTTTCTTT. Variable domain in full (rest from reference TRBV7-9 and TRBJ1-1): DTGVSQNPRHKITKRGQNVTFRCDPISEHNRLYWYRQTLGQGPEFLTYFQNEAQLEKSRLLSDRFSAERPKGSFSTLEIQRTEQGDSAMYLCASSVLVTEAFFGQGTRLTVV.

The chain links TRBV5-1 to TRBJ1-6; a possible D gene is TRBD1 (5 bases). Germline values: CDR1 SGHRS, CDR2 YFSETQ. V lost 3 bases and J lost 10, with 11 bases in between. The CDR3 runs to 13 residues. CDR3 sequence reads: CASSWGVDSPLHF. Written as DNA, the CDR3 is TGCGCCAGCAGCTGGGGGGTTGACTCACCCCTCCACTTT.

The CDR3 here is CASSSVRYEQYF. The CDR3 DNA reads TGTGCCAGCAGTTCCGTCAGGTACGAGCAGTACTTC. The chain carries TRBV6-6 and TRBJ2-7; no clear D. This CDR3 region has 12 residues. Between the trimmed V and J ends, which lost 4 bases and 4 bases, there was a span of 8 bases. Germline assignment: CDR1 MNHNY and CDR2 SVGAGI (reference sequence).

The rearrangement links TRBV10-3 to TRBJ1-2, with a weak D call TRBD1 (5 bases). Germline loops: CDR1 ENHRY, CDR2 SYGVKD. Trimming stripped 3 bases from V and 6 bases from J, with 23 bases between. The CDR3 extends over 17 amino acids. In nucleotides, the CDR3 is TGTGCCATCAGTGATTCGAGCGGCAGGGATATATTGGATGGCTACACCTTC. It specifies CAISDSSGRDILDGYTF.

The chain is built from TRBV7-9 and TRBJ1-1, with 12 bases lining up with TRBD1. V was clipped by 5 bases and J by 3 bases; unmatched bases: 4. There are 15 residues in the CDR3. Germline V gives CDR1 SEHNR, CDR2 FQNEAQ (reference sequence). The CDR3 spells CASSSRDRGHTEAFF. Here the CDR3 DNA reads TGTGCCAGCAGCAGCCGGGACAGGGGGCACACTGAAGCTTTCTTT. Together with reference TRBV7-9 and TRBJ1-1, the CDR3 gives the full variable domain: DTGVSQNPRHKITKRGQNVTFRCDPISEHNRLYWYRQTLGQGPEFLTYFQNEAQLEKSRLLSDRFSAERPKGSFSTLEIQRTEQGDSAMYLCASSSRDRGHTEAFFGQGTRLTVV.

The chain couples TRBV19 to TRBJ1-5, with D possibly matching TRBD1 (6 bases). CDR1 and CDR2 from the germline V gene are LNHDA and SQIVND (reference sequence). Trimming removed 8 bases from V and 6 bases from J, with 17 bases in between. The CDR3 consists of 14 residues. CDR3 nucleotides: TGTGCCAGTGGAAACAGGGTTTTAGGTCAGCCCCAGCATTTT. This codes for CASGNRVLGQPQHF.

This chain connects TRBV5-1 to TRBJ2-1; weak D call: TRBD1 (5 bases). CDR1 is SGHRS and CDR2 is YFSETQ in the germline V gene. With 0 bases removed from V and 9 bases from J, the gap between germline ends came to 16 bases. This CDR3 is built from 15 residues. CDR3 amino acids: CASSLELGQGGEQFF. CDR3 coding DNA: TGCGCCAGCAGCTTGGAGTTAGGGCAGGGCGGTGAGCAGTTCTTC.

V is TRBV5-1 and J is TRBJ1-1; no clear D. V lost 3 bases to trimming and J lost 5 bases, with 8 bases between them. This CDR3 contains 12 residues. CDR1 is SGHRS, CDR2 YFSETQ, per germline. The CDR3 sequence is CASSWAGTEAFF. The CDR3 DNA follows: TGCGCCAGCAGCTGGGCAGGAACTGAAGCTTTCTTT.